This T cell receptor beta chain was profiled in a study of beta chain features in type 1 diabetes. At the level of the study: All samples yielded 107,917,701 examined sorted cells.

Whole-study results and caveats: Equally in patients and controls, shorter templates might have been favored by PCR.

Trimming took 3 bases from V and 0 from J; bases not matched to a gene: 1. The germline V gene has CDR1 SGHTA and CDR2 FQGNSA. The CDR3 sequence is 14 residues long. To note about this clone: Its antigen remains unidentified.

One heparinised blood draw, averaging roughly 120 mL, came from each donor. Via the markers CD45RO/CCR7/CD25/CD127/CD95/CD27, stem cell-like memory, regulatory, central memory and naive CD4+ cells were sorted. Sequencing targeted expressed TCRB transcripts, as all isolated RNA had been reverse transcribed. TCRdb's copy holds only in-frame clones and misses some; the assay was immunoSEQ multiplex PCR. The sample gives more than 150,000 clones, about 13% of which show up once; less than 0.7% is in the top ten. This receptor was obtained from a young woman in good health. The chain links TRBV7-2 to TRBJ1-1; the match to TRBD1 covers 7 bases. Material for sequencing was central memory CD4+ T cells from blood. In nucleotides, the CDR3 is TGTGCCAGCAGCTTGGGACAGCTGAACACTGAAGCTTTCTTT. This encodes CASSLGQLNTEAFF.